Presented here are 27 T cell receptor beta chains from one specimen sequenced in a study of shared clonotypes between healthy human individuals. Naive CD8 cells lacked CD45RO, underwent positive selection for CCR7 and left out terminally differentiated effector memory CD45RA+ cells. The assay was immunoSEQ multiplex PCR, and TCRdb's table has in-frame clones only and misses some. The repertoire holds approximately 1.9 million clones, 90% to 95% seen once, with over 1.5% in the top ten. What was sequenced was naive CD8+ T cells from PBMCs. Every receptor here comes from a young man in good health. Some clones in this sample may be carry-over from other donors' samples.

V is TRBV7-6 and J is TRBJ2-7, with TRBD1 as a possible D gene (5 bases). Germline CDR1 reads SGHVS; CDR2 reads FNYEAQ. V was trimmed by 3 bases and J by 2 bases, leaving 23 bases between them. This CDR3 has 18 amino acids. DNA of the CDR3: TGTGCCAGCAGCTTCGATGACAGATACGAAGCCTTTACCTACGAGCAGTACTTC. Its translation is CASSFDDRYEAFTYEQYF.

The chain links TRBV27 to TRBJ1-1; weak D call: TRBD1 (5 bases). The germline CDR1 and CDR2 sequences are MNHEY and SMNVEV (reference sequence). V lost 6 bases and J lost 3, with 14 bases in between. This CDR3 contains 14 residues. CDR3: CASRGDLRDTEAFF. The CDR3, as DNA: TGTGCCAGCAGAGGGGACCTTCGGGACACTGAAGCTTTCTTT.

CDR3 protein: CASSQESASNQPQHF. In nucleotides, the CDR3 is TGTGCCAGCAGCCAAGAATCCGCTAGCAATCAGCCCCAGCATTTT. The rearrangement uses TRBV4-2 and TRBJ1-5; D remains unclear. V was clipped by 0 bases and J by 0 bases, with 6 bases between them. The CDR3 runs 15 residues. Germline V gene lookup returns CDR1 LGHNA and CDR2 YNFKEQ.

CDR3 bases: TGTGCCAGCAGTGGCGGATGGGCGGACACTGAAGCTTTCTTT. Its translation is CASSGGWADTEAFF. This chain links TRBV11-2 with TRBJ1-1; no reliable D call. V lost 6 bases to trimming and J lost 3 bases, with 14 bases between them. Germline values: CDR1 SGHAT, CDR2 FQNNGV. This CDR3 has 14 residues.

The gene calls are TRBV7-2 and TRBJ1-4; 7 bases are shared with TRBD1. The CDR3 is 15 residues long. Germline V lookup: CDR1 SGHTA, CDR2 FQGNSA. Unmatched junction bases numbered 9, after V lost 4 bases and J lost 7 bases. The CDR3 bases are TGTGCCAGCAGCTCGTCGACAGGGCTCGGTGAAAAACTGTTTTTT. Protein sequence: CASSSSTGLGEKLFF.

The CDR3 protein is CASSDTSGGWPFAFF. The DNA for the CDR3 is TGTGCCAGCAGTGATACCTCAGGGGGGTGGCCATTTGCTTTCTTT. This rearrangement joins TRBV6-1 to TRBJ1-1; 7 bases are shared with TRBD1. CDR3 length: 15 amino acids. CDR1 is MNHNS and CDR2 is SASEGT in the germline V gene. V was clipped by 3 bases and J by 11 bases; unmatched bases: 15.

The V gene is TRBV5-1, the J gene TRBJ2-7, with 9 bases matching TRBD1. Germline CDR1 reads SGHRS; CDR2 reads YFSETQ. The ends lost 4 bases at V and 3 bases at J; junction bases unmatched: 11. The CDR3 is made up of 16 amino acids. In DNA form, the CDR3 reads TGCGCCAGCAGCCCAAGACCCGGGACAGGGAACTACGAGCAGTACTTC. Amino acid sequence: CASSPRPGTGNYEQYF.

J is TRBJ1-5 and V is TRBV28, with no clear D. The germline V gene has CDR1 MDHEN and CDR2 SYDVKM. The CDR3 runs to 14 residues. Trimming took off 2 bases at V and 0 bases at J, with 5 bases between the two ends. The CDR3 reads CASSLGISNQPQHF. The CDR3 nucleotides are TGTGCCAGCAGTTTAGGGATTAGCAATCAGCCCCAGCATTTT.

In nucleotides, the CDR3 is TGCGCCAGCAGCCATCCAGTTGCAACTAATGAAAAACTGTTTTTT. As protein: CASSHPVATNEKLFF. The chain recombines TRBV4-1 with TRBJ1-4; no definite D call. The CDR3 is 15 amino acids. V was cut by 3 bases and J by 0 bases, with 8 bases left in between. Per the germline V gene, CDR1 is MGHRA and CDR2 is YSYEKL.

The rearrangement joins TRBV7-3 to TRBJ2-2, with 8 bases aligning to TRBD1. J gave up 2 bases and V 5 bases, and 7 bases lay outside the gene matches. CDR3 length: 16 amino acids. CDR1 and CDR2 (germline): SGHTA, FQGTGA. The CDR3 spells CASSDGQGQNTGELFF. The CDR3 DNA sequence: TGTGCCAGCAGCGACGGACAGGGCCAAAACACCGGGGAGCTGTTTTTT.

This chain joins TRBV30 and TRBJ2-1, with 7 bases lining up with TRBD1. Germline CDR1 is GTSNPN and CDR2 is SVGIG (reference sequence). After removal of 2 bases from V and 0 bases from J, the junction contained 10 bases not matched to a gene. This CDR3 comprises 17 residues. In DNA, the CDR3 is TGTGCCTGGAGTCCAAAGCTGGGACAGAGCTCCTACAATGAGCAGTTCTTC. Protein: CAWSPKLGQSSYNEQFF.

V is TRBV4-3 and J is TRBJ2-1, with 8 bases fitting TRBD2. Per the germline V gene, CDR1 is LGHNA and CDR2 is YSLEER. The CDR3 consists of 15 residues. J was trimmed by 2 bases and V by 0 bases; bases with no gene match: 0. The DNA of the CDR3 is TGCGCCAGCAGCCAAGATAGCGGGGCCTACAATGAGCAGTTCTTC. This translates into CASSQDSGAYNEQFF.

This clone was recorded only once. The chain couples TRBV10-3 to TRBJ2-7; tentatively, D is TRBD2 (6 bases). V was shortened by 11 bases and J by 3 bases, with 20 bases between the two germline ends. CDR1 ENHRY and CDR2 SYGVKD come from the germline V gene. The CDR3 consists of 14 residues. The CDR3 sequence: CAPTGRLAFYEQYF. The CDR3 nucleotides read TGTGCCCCCACGGGCCGGCTAGCGTTCTACGAGCAGTACTTC.

The chain joins TRBV13 to TRBJ2-1; 8 nucleotides align to TRBD2. The CDR3 length is 15 residues. CDR1 and CDR2 from the germline V gene are PRHDT and FYEKMQ (reference sequence). With 3 bases clipped from V and 4 bases from J, the junction kept 5 bases outside the gene matches. CDR3 nucleotides: TGTGCCAGCAGCTTTACTAGCGGAGCATACAATGAGCAGTTCTTC. Its translation is CASSFTSGAYNEQFF.

CDR3 sequence: CASSLAGTGVNTGELFF. DNA for the CDR3: TGTGCCAGCAGCTTGGCCGGGACAGGGGTCAACACCGGGGAGCTGTTTTTT. The chain couples TRBV7-9 to TRBJ2-2; the match to TRBD1 covers 10 bases. CDR1 and CDR2 (germline): SEHNR, FQNEAQ (reference sequence). J gave up 2 bases and V 3 bases, and 6 bases lay outside the gene matches. This CDR3 has 17 residues.

The chain carries TRBV30 and TRBJ1-6; D uncertain. V was trimmed by 0 bases and J by 4 bases, leaving 19 bases between them. The CDR3 runs to 18 residues. Germline values: CDR1 GTSNPN, CDR2 SVGIG (reference sequence). The CDR3 sequence: CAWSVLLMDWTYNSPLHF. CDR3 in DNA: TGTGCCTGGAGTGTACTCCTGATGGACTGGACTTATAATTCACCCCTCCACTTT.

In DNA form, the CDR3 reads TGTGCCATCAGTGAGGGGATCTCAGGGTTCTCTGGGGCCAACGTCCTGACTTTC. It codes for CAISEGISGFSGANVLTF. The V and J genes are TRBV10-3 and TRBJ2-6, with D perhaps matching TRBD1 (5 bases). Per germline, CDR1 ENHRY and CDR2 SYGVKD. The CDR3 totals 18 residues. Trimming took off 2 bases at V and 0 bases at J, with 14 bases between the two ends.

This clone appeared a single time. The chain combines TRBV6-6 with TRBJ2-5; 10 bases line up with TRBD2. The J call may be incorrect, as the DNA end agrees better with TRBJ2-7. Germline V lookup: CDR1 MNHNY, CDR2 SVGAGI (reference sequence). The length of the CDR3 is 16 residues. The DNA of the CDR3 is TGTGCCAGCAGTTACTCGATGGGGACTAGCGTCTACGAGCAGTACTTC. Its translation: CASSYSMGTSVYEQYF.

As concerns this clone: The sample holds other DNA sequences that translate to the same CDR3. The chain joins TRBV5-1 to TRBJ2-5, with D possibly being TRBD2 (5 bases). Germline V CDR1 and CDR2: SGHRS, YFSETQ. This CDR3 is 15 amino acids long. V dropped 1 base and J dropped 2 bases, with 12 bases sitting between them. CDR3 loop: CASSLFVRAQETQYF. The CDR3 DNA sequence: TGCGCCAGCAGCTTGTTCGTGAGGGCGCAAGAGACCCAGTACTTC. Based on the CDR3 plus reference TRBV5-1 and TRBJ2-5, the full variable domain is KAGVTQTPRYLIKTRGQQVTLSCSPISGHRSVSWYQQTPGQGLQFLFEYFSETQRNKGNFPGRFSGRQFSNSRSEMNVSTLELGDSALYLCASSLFVRAQETQYFGPGTRLLVL.

This clone was detected a few times. This same CDR3 is encoded by further DNA sequences in the sample. V usage is TRBV27 and J usage is TRBJ1-5, with D uncertain. V lost 2 bases, J lost 3 bases, and 2 bases lay in between. The CDR3 has 12 amino acids. Germline V CDR1 and CDR2: MNHEY, SMNVEV (reference sequence). DNA of the CDR3: TGTGCCAGCAGTTTAACCAATCAGCCCCAGCATTTT. Translated: CASSLTNQPQHF.

V is TRBV29-1 and J is TRBJ2-5, with 9 bases fitting TRBD1. The end of the DNA is better explained by TRBJ2-7, so the J call may be wrong. This CDR3 region has 12 residues. Germline CDR1 reads SQVTM; CDR2 reads ANQGSEA. The CDR3 nucleotides are TGCAGCGTTTGGGACAGGGACTACGAGCAGTACTTC. As protein: CSVWDRDYEQYF.

The J gene is TRBJ2-7, the V gene TRBV9; 9 bases are a match to TRBD2. Germline V CDR1 and CDR2: SGDLS, YYNGEE. The CDR3 has 16 amino acids. The V gene end was trimmed by 3 bases and the J gene end by 2 bases; junction bases not matched to a gene: 9. CDR3 sequence reads: CASSGLADEDPYEQYF. The DNA of the CDR3 is TGTGCCAGCAGCGGACTAGCGGACGAGGATCCCTACGAGCAGTACTTC.

The genes are TRBV7-2 and TRBJ2-7; possibly TRBD1 for D (5 bases). The CDR3 length is 14 residues. V was cut by 6 bases and J by 0 bases, with 12 bases left in between. Germline values: CDR1 SGHTA, CDR2 FQGNSA. The CDR3 sequence: CASRPGSSSYEQYF. CDR3 DNA: TGTGCCAGCAGACCAGGGTCGTCCTCCTACGAGCAGTACTTC.

CDR3 residues: CATRDRSYNEQFF. CDR3 DNA: TGTGCGACCCGGGACAGATCCTACAATGAGCAGTTCTTC. This chain uses TRBV28 with TRBJ2-1; 7 bases line up with TRBD1. The germline V gene encodes CDR1 MDHEN and CDR2 SYDVKM. The CDR3 sequence is 13 residues long.

The rearrangement links TRBV7-9 to TRBJ1-4; 12 bases line up with TRBD1. The CDR3 has 17 residues. With 3 bases clipped from V and 8 bases from J, the junction kept 10 bases outside the gene matches. CDR1 is SEHNR and CDR2 is FQNEAQ in the germline V gene (reference sequence). Here the CDR3 reads CASSFQPGQGAGEKLFF. As DNA, the CDR3 is TGTGCCAGCAGCTTCCAACCGGGACAGGGGGCAGGCGAAAAACTGTTTTTT.

This chain links TRBV7-8 with TRBJ2-7; 9 bases are a match to TRBD2. Germline V gene lookup returns CDR1 SGHVS and CDR2 FQNEAQ. J gave up 4 bases and V 5 bases, and 9 bases lay outside the gene matches. The length of the CDR3 is 15 residues. CDR3: CASSTTLAGSYEQYF. In DNA form, the CDR3 reads TGTGCCAGCAGCACAACGCTAGCGGGATCTTACGAGCAGTACTTC.

The chain links TRBV10-2 to TRBJ1-2; 9 positions agree with TRBD1. Germline CDR1 and CDR2: WSHSY and SAAADI. V trimming: 3 bases; J trimming: 5 bases; junction bases outside the gene matches: 4. The length of the CDR3 is 14 residues. The CDR3: CASSDPGTGYGYTF. In DNA, the CDR3 is TGCGCCAGCAGTGATCCCGGGACAGGGTATGGCTACACCTTC.